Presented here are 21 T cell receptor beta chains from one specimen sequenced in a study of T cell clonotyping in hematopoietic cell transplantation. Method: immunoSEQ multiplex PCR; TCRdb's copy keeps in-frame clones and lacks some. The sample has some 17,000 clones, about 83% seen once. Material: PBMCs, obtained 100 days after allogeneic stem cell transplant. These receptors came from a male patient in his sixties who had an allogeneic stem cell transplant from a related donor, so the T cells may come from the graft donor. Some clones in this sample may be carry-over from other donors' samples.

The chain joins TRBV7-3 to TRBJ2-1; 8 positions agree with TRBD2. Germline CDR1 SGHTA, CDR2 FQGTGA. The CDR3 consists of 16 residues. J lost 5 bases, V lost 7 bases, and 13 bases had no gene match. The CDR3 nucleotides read TGTGCCAGCACCAACCACTTTAGCGGGGAAAACAATGAGCAGTTCTTC. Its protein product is CASTNHFSGENNEQFF.

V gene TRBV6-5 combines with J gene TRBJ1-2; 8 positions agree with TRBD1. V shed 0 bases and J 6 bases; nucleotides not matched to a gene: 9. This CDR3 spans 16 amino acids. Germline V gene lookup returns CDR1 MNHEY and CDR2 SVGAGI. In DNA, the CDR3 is TGTGCCAGCAGTTACTCGACTGACAGGGGAGTCGATGGCTACACCTTC. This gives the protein CASSYSTDRGVDGYTF.

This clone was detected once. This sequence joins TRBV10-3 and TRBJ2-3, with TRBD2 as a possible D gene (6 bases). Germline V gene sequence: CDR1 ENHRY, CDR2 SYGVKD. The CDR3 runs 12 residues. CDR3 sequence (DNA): TGTGTCACTAGCCCTCGCACAGATACGCAGTATTTT. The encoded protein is CVTSPRTDTQYF.

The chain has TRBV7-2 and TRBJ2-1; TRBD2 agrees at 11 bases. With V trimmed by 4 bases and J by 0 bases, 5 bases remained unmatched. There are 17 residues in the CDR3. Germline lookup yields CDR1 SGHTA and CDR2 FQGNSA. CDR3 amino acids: CASSSELAGDSYNEQFF. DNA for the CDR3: TGTGCCAGCAGCTCAGAACTAGCGGGGGACTCCTACAATGAGCAGTTCTTC.

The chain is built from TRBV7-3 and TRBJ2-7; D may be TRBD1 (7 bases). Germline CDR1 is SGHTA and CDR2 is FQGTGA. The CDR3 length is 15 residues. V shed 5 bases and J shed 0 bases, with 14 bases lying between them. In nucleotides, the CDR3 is TGTGCCAGCAGCCCAGGGGGGACTTCCTCCTACGAGCAGTACTTC. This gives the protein CASSPGGTSSYEQYF.

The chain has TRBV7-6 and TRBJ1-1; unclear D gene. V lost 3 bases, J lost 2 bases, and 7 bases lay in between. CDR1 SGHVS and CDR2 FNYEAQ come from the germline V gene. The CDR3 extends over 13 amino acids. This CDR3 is CASSFGLNTEAFF. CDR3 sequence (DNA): TGTGCCAGCAGCTTCGGGTTAAACACTGAAGCTTTCTTT.

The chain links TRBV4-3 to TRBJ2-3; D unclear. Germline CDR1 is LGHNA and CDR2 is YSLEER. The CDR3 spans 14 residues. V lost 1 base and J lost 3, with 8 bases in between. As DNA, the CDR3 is TGCGCCAGCAGCCAAGTCCAGTGGACAGATACGCAGTATTTT. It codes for CASSQVQWTDTQYF.

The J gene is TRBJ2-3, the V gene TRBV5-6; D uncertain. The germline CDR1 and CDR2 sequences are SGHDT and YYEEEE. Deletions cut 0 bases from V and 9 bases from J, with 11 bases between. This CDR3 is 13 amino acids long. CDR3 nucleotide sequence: TGTGCCAGCAGCTTGGGAGACGTTGGGACGCAGTATTTT. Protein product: CASSLGDVGTQYF.

The CDR3 nucleotides are TGCGCCAGCAGCTTGGCCGACAGTTCATATGGCTACACCTTC. Encoded protein: CASSLADSSYGYTF. This rearrangement joins TRBV5-1 to TRBJ1-2; maybe TRBD1 (5 bases). Germline V gives CDR1 SGHRS, CDR2 YFSETQ. The CDR3 runs to 14 residues. V was cut by 0 bases and J by 5 bases, with 11 bases left in between.

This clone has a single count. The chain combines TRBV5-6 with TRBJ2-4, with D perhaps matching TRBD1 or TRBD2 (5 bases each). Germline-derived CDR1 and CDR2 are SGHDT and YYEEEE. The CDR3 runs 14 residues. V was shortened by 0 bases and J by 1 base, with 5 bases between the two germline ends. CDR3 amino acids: CASSLGGAKNIQYF. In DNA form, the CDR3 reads TGTGCCAGCAGCTTGGGGGGGGCCAAAAACATTCAGTACTTC.

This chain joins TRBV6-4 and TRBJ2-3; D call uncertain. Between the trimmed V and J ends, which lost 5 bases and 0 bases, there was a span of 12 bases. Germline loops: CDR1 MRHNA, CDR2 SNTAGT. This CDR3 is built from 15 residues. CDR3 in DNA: TGTGCCAGCAGTCCTCTCAGCTCTAGCACAGATACGCAGTATTTT. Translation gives CASSPLSSSTDTQYF.

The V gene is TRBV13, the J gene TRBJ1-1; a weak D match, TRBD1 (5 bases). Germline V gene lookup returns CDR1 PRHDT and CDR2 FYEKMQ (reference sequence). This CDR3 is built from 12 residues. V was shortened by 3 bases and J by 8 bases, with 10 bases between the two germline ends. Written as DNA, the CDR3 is TGTGCCAGCAGCTTTTTCCGACAGGAAGCTTTCTTT. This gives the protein CASSFFRQEAFF.

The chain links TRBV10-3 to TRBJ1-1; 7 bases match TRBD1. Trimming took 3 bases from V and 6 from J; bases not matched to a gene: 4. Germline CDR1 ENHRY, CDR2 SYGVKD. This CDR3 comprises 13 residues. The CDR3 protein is CAISEYRGAEAFF. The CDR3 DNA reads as TGTGCCATCAGTGAATACAGGGGCGCTGAAGCTTTCTTT.

The DNA of the CDR3 is TGTGCCAGTAGTATAGCTGGCCAGGGGTCCAACGAGCAGTACTTC. This encodes CASSIAGQGSNEQYF. The V and J genes are TRBV19 and TRBJ2-7; TRBD1 might be the D (6 bases). There are 15 residues in the CDR3. Germline V gene lookup returns CDR1 LNHDA and CDR2 SQIVND (reference sequence). The V end was cut by 1 base, the J end by 5 bases, with 15 bases between.

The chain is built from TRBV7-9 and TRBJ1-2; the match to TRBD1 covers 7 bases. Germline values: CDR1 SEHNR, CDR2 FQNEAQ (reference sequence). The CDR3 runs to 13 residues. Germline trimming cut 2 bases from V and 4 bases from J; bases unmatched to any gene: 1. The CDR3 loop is CASSLQGVYGYTF. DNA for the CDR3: TGTGCCAGCAGCTTACAGGGGGTCTATGGCTACACCTTC.

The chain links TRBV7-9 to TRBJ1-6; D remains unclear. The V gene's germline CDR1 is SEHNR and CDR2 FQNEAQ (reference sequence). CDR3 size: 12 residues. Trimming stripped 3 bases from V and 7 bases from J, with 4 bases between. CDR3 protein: CASSLRNSPLHF. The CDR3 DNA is TGTGCCAGCAGCTTGAGGAATTCACCCCTCCACTTT. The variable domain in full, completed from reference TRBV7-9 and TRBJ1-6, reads DTGVSQNPRHKITKRGQNVTFRCDPISEHNRLYWYRQTLGQGPEFLTYFQNEAQLEKSRLLSDRFSAERPKGSFSTLEIQRTEQGDSAMYLCASSLRNSPLHFGNGTRLTVT.

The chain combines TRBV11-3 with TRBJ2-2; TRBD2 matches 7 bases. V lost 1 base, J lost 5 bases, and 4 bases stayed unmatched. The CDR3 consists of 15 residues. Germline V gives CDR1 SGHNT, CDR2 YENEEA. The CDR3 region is CASSLAGGNTGELFF. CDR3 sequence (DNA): TGTGCCAGCAGCTTAGCGGGGGGAAATACCGGGGAGCTGTTTTTT.

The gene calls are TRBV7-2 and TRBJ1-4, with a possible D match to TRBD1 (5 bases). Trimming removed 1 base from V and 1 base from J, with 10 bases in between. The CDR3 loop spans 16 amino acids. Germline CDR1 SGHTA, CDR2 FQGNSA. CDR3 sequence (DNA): TGTGCCAGCAGCTTAGTTTCTAGGGGAACTAATGAAAAACTGTTTTTT. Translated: CASSLVSRGTNEKLFF.

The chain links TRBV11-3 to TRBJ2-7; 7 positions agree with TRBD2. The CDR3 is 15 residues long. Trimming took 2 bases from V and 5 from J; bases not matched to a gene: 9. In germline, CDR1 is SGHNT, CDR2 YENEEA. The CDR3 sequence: CASSLMGGRKNEQYF. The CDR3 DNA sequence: TGTGCCAGCAGCTTAATGGGGGGGAGGAAGAACGAGCAGTACTTC.

CDR3: CASSQDVGQGTRYNEQFF. The CDR3 DNA is TGCGCCAGCAGCCAAGATGTGGGACAGGGAACAAGATACAATGAGCAGTTCTTC. J is TRBJ2-1 and V is TRBV4-1; 9 bases map to TRBD1. V lost 0 bases, J lost 4 bases, and 10 bases stayed unmatched. The CDR3 is made up of 18 amino acids. Germline CDR1 and CDR2: MGHRA and YSYEKL.

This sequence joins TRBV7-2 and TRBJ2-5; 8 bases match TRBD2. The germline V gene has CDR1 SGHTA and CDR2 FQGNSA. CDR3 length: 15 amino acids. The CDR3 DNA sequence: TGTGCAGTTAGGGGAGCGGGGGACCTTGGTGGGACCCAGTACTTC. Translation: CAVRGAGDLGGTQYF.